This record concerns one T cell receptor beta chain sequence. Antigen: not known. Germline assignment: CDR1 MDHEN and CDR2 SYDVKM. Trimming cost V 7 bases and J 2 bases, with 14 bases left between them. The CDR3 has 15 amino acids. The source of the sample is a study of CD4 T cells in relation to SARS-CoV-2 and coronaviruses. Across the study: PBMCs were cultured with antigen for roughly 11 days before TCR beta sequencing.

Whole-study findings and limits: Monoreactive clones expanded significantly more to SARS-CoV-2 than crossreactive clones did.

Sequencing used immunoSEQ multiplex PCR; TCRdb keeps in-frame clones, though not all of them. The sample has about 40,000 clones; 77% are singletons. Sequencing was performed on memory CD4+ T cells from PBMCs, cultured in vitro. The rearrangement uses TRBV28 and TRBJ1-4; D remains unclear. The clonotype was recovered from an adult with COVID-19. CDR3: CASTNGRKTNEKLFF. The CDR3 DNA is TGTGCCAGCACCAACGGCCGGAAGACTAATGAAAAACTGTTTTTT.